The 9 T cell receptor beta chains listed next were all sequenced from one sample in a study of shared clonotypes between healthy human individuals. TCRdb's table, derived via immunoSEQ multiplex PCR, lists solely in-frame clones and lacks some. The sample has about 2.1 million clones; around 93% are singletons. Positively selected for CCR7, the CD45RO-negative cells used as naive CD8 cells excluded terminally differentiated effector memory CD45RA+ cells. Sequenced material: naive CD8+ T cells from PBMCs. The receptor set was obtained from a man younger than 35 in good health. Some clones in this sample may be carry-over from other donors' samples.

The chain carries TRBV7-2 and TRBJ2-1; D is possibly TRBD2 (5 bases). The CDR3 length is 16 residues. V lost 2 bases and J 6 bases, leaving 17 bases between the germline ends. The germline CDR1 and CDR2 sequences are SGHTA and FQGNSA. CDR3 loop: CASSLMVGATGNEQFF. The CDR3 DNA follows: TGTGCCAGCAGCTTAATGGTGGGAGCAACGGGCAATGAGCAGTTCTTC.

This chain joins TRBV7-9 and TRBJ2-5; 8 bases are a match to TRBD1. CDR3 length: 15 amino acids. In germline, CDR1 is SEHNR, CDR2 FQNEAQ (reference sequence). V gave up 5 bases and J gave up 2 bases; unmatched junction bases: 7. Here the CDR3 reads CASSRQGARQETQYF. The CDR3 region has the DNA TGTGCCAGCAGCCGCCAGGGGGCGAGGCAAGAGACCCAGTACTTC.

The chain recombines TRBV4-3 with TRBJ2-1; 9 bases line up with TRBD2. J gave up 9 bases and V 0 bases, and 15 bases lay outside the gene matches. This CDR3 has 18 residues. From germline, CDR1 is LGHNA and CDR2 YSLEER. The CDR3, as DNA: TGCGCCAGCAGCCAAGATGTTGCGGGAGGGGTCTTTCGTCGTGAGCAGTTCTTC. This codes for CASSQDVAGGVFRREQFF.

Points on this clone: The sample has other DNA sequences that encode this CDR3 too. V and J are TRBV27 and TRBJ2-2; D is unresolved. The ends were cut back, 5 bases at V and 6 bases at J, with 13 bases in the middle. The length of the CDR3 is 14 residues. CDR1 and CDR2 (germline): MNHEY, SMNVEV (reference sequence). The DNA for the CDR3 is TGTGCCAGCAGTCCCCTACGAGGCGCCGGGGAGCTGTTTTTT. This translates into CASSPLRGAGELFF.

The chain links TRBV29-1 to TRBJ1-2; TRBD1 matches 9 bases. The J segment lost 3 bases and the V segment lost 2 bases, leaving 7 bases of the junction unmatched. Germline V lookup: CDR1 SQVTM, CDR2 ANQGSEA. The CDR3 runs 15 residues. The CDR3: CSVELGQGGYYGYTF. For the CDR3, the DNA is TGCAGCGTTGAATTGGGACAGGGAGGTTACTATGGCTACACCTTC.

The CDR3 sequence is CASSLVSAATDTQYF. The CDR3 DNA reads as TGTGCCAGCAGCTTGGTGAGTGCCGCCACAGATACGCAGTATTTT. The rearrangement links TRBV5-6 to TRBJ2-3; D unresolved. Germline V gene data show CDR1 as SGHDT and CDR2 as YYEEEE. The V gene lost 0 bases and the J gene lost 2 bases, with 10 bases spanning the gap. CDR3 length: 15 amino acids. The whole variable domain, filled in from reference TRBV5-6 and TRBJ2-3, reads DAGVTQSPTHLIKTRGQQVTLRCSPKSGHDTVSWYQQALGQGPQFIFQYYEEEERQRGNFPDRFSGHQFPNYSSELNVNALLLGDSALYLCASSLVSAATDTQYFGPGTRLTVL.

The J gene is TRBJ1-1, the V gene TRBV4-1; D not resolved. The CDR3 runs 12 residues. V lost 4 bases, J lost 4 bases, and 7 bases lay in between. The germline V gene encodes CDR1 MGHRA and CDR2 YSYEKL. The CDR3 sequence is CASSPSPTEAFF. For the CDR3, the DNA is TGCGCCAGCAGCCCGAGCCCCACTGAAGCTTTCTTT.

As for this clone: Additional DNA sequences in this sample encode the identical CDR3. The chain joins TRBV9 to TRBJ2-1; 7 bases map to TRBD1. Unmatched junction bases numbered 3, after V lost 0 bases and J lost 0 bases. The CDR3 is made up of 16 amino acids. Germline CDR1 reads SGDLS; CDR2 reads YYNGEE. Here the CDR3 reads CASSVVPGGSYNEQFF. The CDR3 coding sequence is TGTGCCAGCAGCGTAGTCCCAGGGGGCTCCTACAATGAGCAGTTCTTC.

The table lists this clone with a count of one. The J gene is TRBJ2-3, the V gene TRBV5-6; the D gene is possibly TRBD1 (5 bases). Trimming took 4 bases from V and 3 from J, leaving 18 bases between them. The CDR3 has 16 residues. Germline V gene data show CDR1 as SGHDT and CDR2 as YYEEEE. CDR3 in amino acids: CASSGEVSGWTDTQYF. As DNA, the CDR3 is TGTGCCAGCAGCGGTGAGGTTTCAGGGTGGACAGATACGCAGTATTTT. Together with reference TRBV5-6 and TRBJ2-3, the CDR3 gives the full variable domain: DAGVTQSPTHLIKTRGQQVTLRCSPKSGHDTVSWYQQALGQGPQFIFQYYEEEERQRGNFPDRFSGHQFPNYSSELNVNALLLGDSALYLCASSGEVSGWTDTQYFGPGTRLTVL.